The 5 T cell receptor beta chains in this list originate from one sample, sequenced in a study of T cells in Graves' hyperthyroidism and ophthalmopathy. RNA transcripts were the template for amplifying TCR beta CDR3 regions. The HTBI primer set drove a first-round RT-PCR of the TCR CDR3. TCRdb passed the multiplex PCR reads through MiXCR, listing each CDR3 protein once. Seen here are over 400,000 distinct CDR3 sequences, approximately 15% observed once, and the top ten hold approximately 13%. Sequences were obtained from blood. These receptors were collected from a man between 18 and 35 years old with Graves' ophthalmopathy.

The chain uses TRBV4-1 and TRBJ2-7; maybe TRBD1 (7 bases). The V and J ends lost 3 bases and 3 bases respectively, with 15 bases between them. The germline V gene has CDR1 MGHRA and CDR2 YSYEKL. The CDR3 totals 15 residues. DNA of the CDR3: TGCGCCAGCAGCCACTGGGCGGGACAGAACTACGAGCAGTACTTC. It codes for CASSHWAGQNYEQYF.

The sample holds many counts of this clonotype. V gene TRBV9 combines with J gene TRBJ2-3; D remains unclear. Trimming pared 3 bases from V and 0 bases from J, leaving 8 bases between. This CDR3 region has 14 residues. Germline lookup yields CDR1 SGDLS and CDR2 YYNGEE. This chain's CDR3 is CASSGRGSTDTQYF. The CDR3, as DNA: TGTGCCAGCAGCGGCCGCGGTAGCACAGATACGCAGTATTTT.

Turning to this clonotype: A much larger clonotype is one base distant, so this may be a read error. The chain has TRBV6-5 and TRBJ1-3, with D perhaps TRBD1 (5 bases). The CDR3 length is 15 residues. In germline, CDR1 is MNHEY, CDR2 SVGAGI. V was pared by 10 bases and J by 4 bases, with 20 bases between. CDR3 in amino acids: CANSYSRDLGNTIYF. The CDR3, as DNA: TGTGCCAACAGCTACTCCCGGGACCTGGGAAACACCATATATTTT.

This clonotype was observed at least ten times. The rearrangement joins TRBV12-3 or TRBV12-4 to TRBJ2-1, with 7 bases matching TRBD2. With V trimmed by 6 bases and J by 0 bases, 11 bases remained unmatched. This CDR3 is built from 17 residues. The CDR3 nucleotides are TGTGCCAGCAGCCCCAGGGCTAGCGGCCACTCCTACAATGAGCAGTTCTTC. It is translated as CASSPRASGHSYNEQFF.

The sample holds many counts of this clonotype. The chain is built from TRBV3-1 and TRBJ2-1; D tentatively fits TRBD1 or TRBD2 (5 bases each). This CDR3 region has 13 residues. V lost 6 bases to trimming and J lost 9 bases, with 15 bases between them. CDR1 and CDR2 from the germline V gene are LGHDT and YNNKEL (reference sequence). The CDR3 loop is CASRGTDAGEQFF. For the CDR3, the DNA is TGTGCCAGCAGGGGGACGGATGCTGGTGAGCAGTTCTTC.